This TCR beta chain originates from a study of T cells in tuberculosis. Study-wide findings and caveats: GEM motif frequencies gave about 70% accuracy; the GMM repertoire gave roughly 86%. GMM-specific TCRs were nearer to active tuberculosis alpha repertoires, suggesting expansion. Active tuberculosis cases were adults; controls were adolescents. The TCR-beta difference was not significant; alpha differences partly reflected length.

The table came from immunoSEQ multiplex PCR; TCRdb's copy has only in-frame clones and leaves some out. The sample has 20,000 to 25,000 clones, 80% to 90% seen once. Points on this clone: Its antigen is undetermined.

The CDR3 length is 13 residues. Germline-derived CDR1 and CDR2 are SGDLS and YYNGEE. V lost 3 bases to trimming and J lost 4 bases, with 10 bases between them. V is TRBV9 and J is TRBJ1-2, with D maybe TRBD1 (5 bases). The receptor was isolated from a donor aged 10-35 years with latent tuberculosis or without tuberculosis infection. Material for sequencing was PBMCs. CDR3 sequence reads: CASSASGPYGYTF. The CDR3 DNA follows: TGTGCCAGCAGCGCCTCAGGGCCCTATGGCTACACCTTC. The full variable domain, in which reference TRBV9 and TRBJ1-2 provide the parts outside the CDR3, is DSGVTQTPKHLITATGQRVTLRCSPRSGDLSVYWYQQSLDQGLQFLIQYYNGEERAKGNILERFSAQQFPDLHSELNLSSLELGDSALYFCASSASGPYGYTFGSGTRLTVV.